Listed here is a single T cell receptor beta chain. The data originate from a study of OX40 agonist ivuxolimab in advanced cancers. For the study at large: Prior anti-PD-1, anti-PD-L1 or anti-CTLA-4 therapy was allowed; roughly 40% had some.

Measured with immunoSEQ multiplex PCR; TCRdb has only the in-frame clones, and not every one. The profile shows 55,000 to 65,000 clones, less than 90% of them singletons. Germline lookup yields CDR1 PRHDT and CDR2 FYEKMQ (reference sequence). Trimming stripped 6 bases from V and 5 bases from J, with 14 bases between. The CDR3 has 14 residues. The receptor was isolated from an adult with an advanced solid tumor such as melanoma, head and neck, liver or kidney cancer. The sample here was CD4+ or CD8+ T cells sorted from blood, taken in a trial of the OX40 agonist ivuxolimab. This chain links TRBV13 with TRBJ2-1; D ambiguous. The CDR3 loop is CASRSPLSDNEQFF. The CDR3 DNA sequence: TGTGCCAGCAGGTCCCCGCTAAGCGACAATGAGCAGTTCTTC.